The rows below give T cell receptor beta chains drawn from one sample of a study of PD-1 blockade in classical Hodgkin lymphoma. The table came from immunoSEQ multiplex PCR; TCRdb's copy has only in-frame clones and leaves some out. The sample lists roughly 52,000 clones; more than 75% were seen once. The sequences come from peripheral blood mononuclear cells (PBMCs), collected before the fourth cycle of nivolumab. The receptors were gathered from a human donor with classical Hodgkin lymphoma. Each CDR3 is given without its conserved first and last residue. Rows may omit the clone size; those that give it use once, few, many or a size class.

J gene: TRBJ2-3
clone size: .
V gene: TRBV4-2
CDR3 protein: ASSQDFSGGADTQY

J gene: TRBJ2-7
clone size: .
V gene: TRBV4-1
CDR3 protein: ASSAGLAGGYEQY

J gene: TRBJ1-4
clone size: few
V gene: TRBV7-9
CDR3 protein: ASSQSSNEKLF

J gene: TRBJ2-6
clone size: .
V gene: TRBV11-2
CDR3 protein: ASSLEGGAGANVLT

J gene: TRBJ2-7
clone size: once
V gene: TRBV4-3
CDR3 protein: ASSQDARRTGEQY

J gene: TRBJ2-3
clone size: .
V gene: TRBV2
CDR3 protein: ASRSGRAGGTDTQY

J gene: TRBJ2-5
clone size: .
V gene: TRBV10-2
CDR3 protein: ASSWGGMETQY

J gene: TRBJ2-7
clone size: .
V gene: TRBV11-2
CDR3 protein: ASSFELVGYEQY

J gene: TRBJ2-7
clone size: .
V gene: TRBV10-1
CDR3 protein: ASRLRKDRPYTYEQY

J gene: TRBJ2-1
clone size: .
V gene: TRBV5-1
CDR3 protein: ASSTHPGLGTNEQF

J gene: TRBJ2-1
clone size: few
V gene: TRBV7-2
CDR3 protein: ASSPQTGLAGNEQF

J gene: TRBJ2-7
clone size: .
V gene: TRBV15
CDR3 protein: ATSGAPLWTSGSSYEQY

J gene: TRBJ1-5
clone size: .
V gene: TRBV9
CDR3 protein: ASSQIQPQH

J gene: TRBJ1-1
clone size: .
V gene: TRBV9
CDR3 protein: ASSPRVAF

J gene: TRBJ2-7
clone size: .
V gene: TRBV6-6
CDR3 protein: ASSRQANTYEQY

J gene: TRBJ2-4
clone size: .
V gene: TRBV15
CDR3 protein: ATSTSAGEYIQY

J gene: TRBJ2-5
clone size: few
V gene: TRBV9
CDR3 protein: ASSAVPGGAQETQY

J gene: TRBJ2-5
clone size: .
V gene: TRBV4-1
CDR3 protein: ASSQDPPGGQETQY

J gene: TRBJ2-3
clone size: .
V gene: TRBV29-1
CDR3 protein: SVSGTLSGRAFPDTQY

J gene: TRBJ2-2
clone size: .
V gene: TRBV7-9
CDR3 protein: ASSPRGGRISGELF

J gene: TRBJ1-6
clone size: once
V gene: TRBV4-3
CDR3 protein: ASSQTGVTNSPLH

J gene: TRBJ2-3
clone size: .
V gene: TRBV7-3
CDR3 protein: ASSLISADTQY

J gene: TRBJ2-7
clone size: once
V gene: TRBV9
CDR3 protein: ASSLSSGAIEQQY

J gene: TRBJ1-2
clone size: .
V gene: TRBV6-6
CDR3 protein: ASTPGTATSGYT

J gene: TRBJ1-6
clone size: few
V gene: TRBV27
CDR3 protein: ASSDRGWDSPLH

J gene: TRBJ2-1
clone size: medium-sized
V gene: TRBV5-1
CDR3 protein: ASSGTGDYNEQF

J gene: TRBJ1-4
clone size: .
V gene: TRBV5-1
CDR3 protein: ASALDRGEKLF

J gene: TRBJ2-1
clone size: .
V gene: TRBV7-3
CDR3 protein: ASSPTGVNEQF

J gene: .
clone size: .
V gene: TRBV28
CDR3 protein: ASSLDSSMSYEQY

J gene: TRBJ1-3
clone size: few
V gene: TRBV11-2
CDR3 protein: ASSPEQEGDTIY

J gene: TRBJ1-2
clone size: once
V gene: TRBV7-3
CDR3 protein: ASSSAGTATNPYGYT

J gene: TRBJ2-7
clone size: .
V gene: TRBV9
CDR3 protein: ASSVDPSYYEQY

J gene: TRBJ2-7
clone size: .
V gene: TRBV7-9
CDR3 protein: ASSLMGTYEQY

J gene: TRBJ1-4
clone size: .
V gene: TRBV7-9
CDR3 protein: ASSLSRGDEKLF

J gene: TRBJ2-7
clone size: once
V gene: TRBV15
CDR3 protein: ATSRDHYEQY

J gene: TRBJ2-5
clone size: .
V gene: TRBV27
CDR3 protein: ASSTLAGVETQY

J gene: TRBJ2-1
clone size: few
V gene: TRBV27
CDR3 protein: ASTHRRGEGGEQF

J gene: TRBJ2-7
clone size: .
V gene: TRBV11-2
CDR3 protein: ASSLRGTPYEQY

J gene: TRBJ2-7
clone size: .
V gene: TRBV6-1
CDR3 protein: ATRTAGINEQY

J gene: TRBJ2-7
clone size: few
V gene: TRBV11-2
CDR3 protein: ASSLVGSGGTWEQY

J gene: TRBJ1-5
clone size: .
V gene: TRBV6-6
CDR3 protein: ASSAGQGFQPQH

J gene: TRBJ1-2
clone size: .
V gene: TRBV10-2
CDR3 protein: ASSESAEPIYGYT

J gene: TRBJ2-3
clone size: .
V gene: TRBV25-1
CDR3 protein: ASRAERLTDTQY

J gene: TRBJ1-5
clone size: once
V gene: TRBV19
CDR3 protein: ASSIVSGNQPQH

J gene: TRBJ1-3
clone size: .
V gene: TRBV6-1
CDR3 protein: ASMRGDSGNTIY